This TCR beta chain is drawn from a study of cytomegalovirus exposure and HLA in healthy donors. The repertoire was sequenced with immunoSEQ multiplex PCR; TCRdb's copy has only in-frame clones and lacks some. Of 250,000 to 300,000 clones in the sample, about 90% were seen once. The CDR3 is 14 amino acids. Trimming took off 1 base at V and 5 bases at J, with 11 bases between the two ends. Germline V CDR1 and CDR2: SGHTA, FQGNSA. The sequenced sample was PBMCs. The J gene is TRBJ2-5, the V gene TRBV7-2, with D maybe TRBD1 (6 bases). This TCR derives from a young woman in good health and CMV-seronegative. For the CDR3, the DNA is TGTGCCAGCAGCTTAGGGGGGCCTCTGGAGACCCAGTACTTC. Translated: CASSLGGPLETQYF.